This T cell receptor beta chain is from a study of cytomegalovirus exposure and HLA in healthy donors. This CDR3 region has 18 residues. In germline, CDR1 is LGHNA, CDR2 YNFKEQ. V trimming: 2 bases; J trimming: 5 bases; junction bases outside the gene matches: 17. Data came from immunoSEQ multiplex PCR; TCRdb stores just in-frame clones and leaves some out. The sample comprises 150,000 or so clones, about 91% of which are singletons, and approximately 10% rests with the top ten. What was sequenced was PBMCs. This TCR derives from a woman aged 18-30 years in good health and CMV-seropositive. The chain carries TRBV4-2 and TRBJ1-2; 7 bases match TRBD1. The DNA of the CDR3 is TGTGCCAGCAGCCAAAAAGGCTCCAAAGGGGGCTATCTTTATGGCTACACCTTC. It encodes CASSQKGSKGGYLYGYTF.